This T cell receptor beta chain appears in the sequencing data of a study of CD8 T cells in ankylosing spondylitis. Study conclusions and caveats: A TCR beta motif of 7 to 9 highly homologous variants seemed to mark ankylosing spondylitis blood. Reportedly, disease-linked clones are significantly enriched in ankylosing spondylitis patients' matched synovial fluid.

This clonotype was found once. No antigen is known for it. MiXCR, applied by TCRdb to the 5' RACE reads, yields one record per CDR3 protein. The sample carries 250,000 to 350,000 distinct CDR3 sequences, 20% recorded once. The sample was blood, either unsorted or a sorted T cell fraction (not recorded which). The sequence came from a male donor with ankylosing spondylitis or in good health (not recorded which).

CDR3 in DNA: TGTGCCAGCAGCCCCCTACGTTTCGGAGAGGGGAACACTGAAGCTTTCTTT. Translating gives CASSPLRFGEGNTEAFF. The gene calls are TRBV7-6 and TRBJ1-1; D not resolved. Germline values: CDR1 SGHVS, CDR2 FNYEAQ. The CDR3 contains 17 residues. V lost 5 bases, J lost 1 base, and 20 bases lay in between.